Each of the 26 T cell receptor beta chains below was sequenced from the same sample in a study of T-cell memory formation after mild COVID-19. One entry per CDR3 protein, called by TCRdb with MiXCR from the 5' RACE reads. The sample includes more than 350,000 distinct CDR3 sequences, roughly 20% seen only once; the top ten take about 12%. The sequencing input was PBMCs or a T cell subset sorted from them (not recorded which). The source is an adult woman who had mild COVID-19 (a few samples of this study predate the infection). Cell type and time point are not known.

CDR3 region: CSVEDLASGNTIYF. The CDR3 DNA is TGCAGCGTTGAAGATTTGGCCTCTGGAAACACCATATATTTT. The rearrangement links TRBV29-1 to TRBJ1-3; D remains ambiguous. This CDR3 comprises 14 residues. V was clipped by 0 bases and J by 0 bases, with 6 bases between them. Germline lookup yields CDR1 SQVTM and CDR2 ANQGSEA.

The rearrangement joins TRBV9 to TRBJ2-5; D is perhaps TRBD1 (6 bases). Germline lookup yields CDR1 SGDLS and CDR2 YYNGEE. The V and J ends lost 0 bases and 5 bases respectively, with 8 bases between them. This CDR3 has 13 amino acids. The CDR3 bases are TGTGCCAGCAGCGTAGATCAGGGGGAGACCCAGTACTTC. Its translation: CASSVDQGETQYF.

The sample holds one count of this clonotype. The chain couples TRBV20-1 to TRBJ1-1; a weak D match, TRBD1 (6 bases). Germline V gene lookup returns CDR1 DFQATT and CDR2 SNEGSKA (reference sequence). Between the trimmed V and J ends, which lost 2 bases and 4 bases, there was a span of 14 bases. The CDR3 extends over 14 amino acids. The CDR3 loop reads CSARRTVRATEAFF. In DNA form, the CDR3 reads TGCAGTGCTAGAAGGACAGTAAGGGCCACTGAAGCTTTCTTT.

CDR3 DNA: TGCGCCAGCAGCCAGCCGGACGGAACACCTCCGCCCTATGGCTACACCTTC. It codes for CASSQPDGTPPPYGYTF. The chain links TRBV5-1 to TRBJ1-2; D gene uncertain. Looked up from germline, CDR1 is SGHRS and CDR2 is YFSETQ. This CDR3 contains 17 residues. Trimming pared 4 bases from V and 4 bases from J, leaving 23 bases between.

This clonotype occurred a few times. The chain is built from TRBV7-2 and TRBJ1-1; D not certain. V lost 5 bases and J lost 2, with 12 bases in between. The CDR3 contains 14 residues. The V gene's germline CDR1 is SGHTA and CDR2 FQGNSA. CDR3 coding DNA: TGTGCCAGCAGCACTTCGGGGATCAACACTGAAGCTTTCTTT. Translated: CASSTSGINTEAFF.

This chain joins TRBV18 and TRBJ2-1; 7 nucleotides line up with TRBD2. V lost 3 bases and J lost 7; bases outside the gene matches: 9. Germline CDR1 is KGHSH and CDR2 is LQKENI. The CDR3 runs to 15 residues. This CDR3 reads CASSPAGVGVNEQFF. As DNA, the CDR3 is TGTGCCAGCTCACCGGCGGGAGTCGGCGTGAATGAGCAGTTCTTC.

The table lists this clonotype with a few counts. The CDR3 nucleotides read TGTGCCAGTACCTGGACAGGGGGCTGGAATGAGCAGTTCTTC. The encoded protein is CASTWTGGWNEQFF. J is TRBJ2-1 and V is TRBV12-3 or TRBV12-4, with TRBD1 matching over 11 bases. After removal of 9 bases from V and 7 bases from J, the junction contained 8 bases not matched to a gene. The CDR3 consists of 14 residues.

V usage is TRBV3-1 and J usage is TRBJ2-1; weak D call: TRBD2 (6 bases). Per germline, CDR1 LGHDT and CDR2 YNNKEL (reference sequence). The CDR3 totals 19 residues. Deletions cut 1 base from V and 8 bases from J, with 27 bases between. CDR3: CASSQGYSGRRSLVDEQFF. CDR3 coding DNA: TGTGCCAGCAGCCAAGGCTATAGCGGCCGGCGCTCCTTGGTTGATGAGCAGTTCTTC.

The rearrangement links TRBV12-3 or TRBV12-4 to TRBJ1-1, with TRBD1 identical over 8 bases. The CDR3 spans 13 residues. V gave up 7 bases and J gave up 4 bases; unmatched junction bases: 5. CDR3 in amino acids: CASTRQGITEAFF. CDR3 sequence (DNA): TGTGCCAGCACCCGACAGGGGATCACTGAAGCTTTCTTT.

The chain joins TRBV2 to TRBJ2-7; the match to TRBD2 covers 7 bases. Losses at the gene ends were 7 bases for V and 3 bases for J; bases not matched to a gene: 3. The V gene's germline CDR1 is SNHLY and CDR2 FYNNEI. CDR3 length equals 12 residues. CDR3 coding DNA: TGTGCCAGCAATCTAGCGGACTACGAGCAGTACTTC. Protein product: CASNLADYEQYF.

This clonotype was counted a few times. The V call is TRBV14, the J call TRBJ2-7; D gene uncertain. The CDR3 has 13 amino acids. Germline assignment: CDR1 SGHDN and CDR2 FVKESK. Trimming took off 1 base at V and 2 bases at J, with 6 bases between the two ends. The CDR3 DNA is TGTGCCAGCAGCCAAGCATTTACCTACGAGCAGTACTTC. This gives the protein CASSQAFTYEQYF.

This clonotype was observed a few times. CDR3 loop: CASSPPDGTRYNSPLHF. CDR3 bases: TGTGCCAGCAGTCCCCCGGACGGAACGAGATATAATTCACCCCTCCACTTT. V usage is TRBV12-3 or TRBV12-4 and J usage is TRBJ1-6, with D unresolved. Trimming removed 5 bases from V and 4 bases from J, with 18 bases in between. The CDR3 is 17 residues long.

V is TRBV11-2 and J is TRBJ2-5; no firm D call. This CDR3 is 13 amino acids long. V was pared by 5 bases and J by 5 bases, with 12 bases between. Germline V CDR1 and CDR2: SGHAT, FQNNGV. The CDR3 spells CASSLSDEETQYF. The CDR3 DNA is TGTGCCAGCAGCCTTTCGGATGAGGAGACCCAGTACTTC.

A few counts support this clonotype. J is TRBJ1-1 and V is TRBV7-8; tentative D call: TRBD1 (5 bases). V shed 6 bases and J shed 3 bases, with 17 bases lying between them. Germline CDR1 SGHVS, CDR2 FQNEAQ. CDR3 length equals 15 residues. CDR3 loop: CASSERRWGDTEAFF. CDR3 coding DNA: TGTGCCAGCAGTGAGAGACGGTGGGGGGACACTGAAGCTTTCTTT.

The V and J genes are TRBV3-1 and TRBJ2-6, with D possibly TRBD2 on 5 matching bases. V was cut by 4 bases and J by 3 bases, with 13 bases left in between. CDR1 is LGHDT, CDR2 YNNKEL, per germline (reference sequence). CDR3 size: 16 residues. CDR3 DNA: TGTGCCAGCAGCCCCTCCATCGGGGTTGGGGCCAACGTCCTGACTTTC. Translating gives CASSPSIGVGANVLTF. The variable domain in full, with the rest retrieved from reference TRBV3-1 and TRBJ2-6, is DTAVSQTPKYLVTQMGNDKSIKCEQNLGHDTMYWYKQDSKKFLKIMFSYNNKELIINETVPNRFSPKSPDKAHLNLHINSLELGDSAVYFCASSPSIGVGANVLTFGAGSRLTVL.

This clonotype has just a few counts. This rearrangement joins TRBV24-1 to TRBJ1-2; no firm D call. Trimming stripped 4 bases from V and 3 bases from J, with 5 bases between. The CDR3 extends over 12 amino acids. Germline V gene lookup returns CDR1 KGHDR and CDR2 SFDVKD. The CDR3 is CATSDGYYGYTF. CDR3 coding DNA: TGTGCCACCAGTGACGGCTACTATGGCTACACCTTC.

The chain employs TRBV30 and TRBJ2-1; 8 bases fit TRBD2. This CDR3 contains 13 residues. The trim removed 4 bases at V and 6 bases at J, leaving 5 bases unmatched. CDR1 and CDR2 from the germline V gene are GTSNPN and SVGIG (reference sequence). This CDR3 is CAWNSGGGNEQFF. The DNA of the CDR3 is TGTGCCTGGAACAGCGGGGGAGGCAATGAGCAGTTCTTC.

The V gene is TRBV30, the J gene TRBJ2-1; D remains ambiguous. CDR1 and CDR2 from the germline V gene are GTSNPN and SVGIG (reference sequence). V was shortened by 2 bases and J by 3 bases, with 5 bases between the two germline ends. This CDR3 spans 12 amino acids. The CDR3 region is CAWSSNYNEQFF. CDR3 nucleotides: TGTGCCTGGAGTTCCAACTACAATGAGCAGTTCTTC.

The DNA of the CDR3 is TGTGCCAGCAGCCAGGACAGAAACATTCAGTACTTC. Translated: CASSQDRNIQYF. This sequence joins TRBV5-6 and TRBJ2-4, with a tentative D call TRBD1 (6 bases). Germline V gene data show CDR1 as SGHDT and CDR2 as YYEEEE. Trimming removed 4 bases from V and 6 bases from J, with 8 bases in between. This CDR3 has 12 residues.

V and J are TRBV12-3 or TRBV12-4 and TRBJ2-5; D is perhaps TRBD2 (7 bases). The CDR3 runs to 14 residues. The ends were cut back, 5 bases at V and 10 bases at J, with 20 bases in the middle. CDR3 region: CASSRVGGPFDQYF. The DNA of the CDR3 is TGTGCCAGCAGTAGGGTCGGGGGGCCGTTTGACCAGTACTTC.

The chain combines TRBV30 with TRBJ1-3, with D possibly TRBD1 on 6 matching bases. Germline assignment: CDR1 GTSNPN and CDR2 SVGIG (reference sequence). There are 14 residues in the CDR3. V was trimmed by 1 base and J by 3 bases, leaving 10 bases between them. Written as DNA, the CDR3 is TGTGCCTGGAGTGACGCCAGGGGTGGAAACACCATATATTTT. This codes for CAWSDARGGNTIYF.

CDR3: CASSPQALHQPQHF. The CDR3 DNA reads as TGTGCCAGCAGTCCACAGGCGCTCCATCAGCCCCAGCATTTT. The chain is built from TRBV12-3 or TRBV12-4 and TRBJ1-5; maybe TRBD1 (5 bases). The CDR3 is 14 amino acids. V was cut by 5 bases and J by 5 bases, with 13 bases left in between.

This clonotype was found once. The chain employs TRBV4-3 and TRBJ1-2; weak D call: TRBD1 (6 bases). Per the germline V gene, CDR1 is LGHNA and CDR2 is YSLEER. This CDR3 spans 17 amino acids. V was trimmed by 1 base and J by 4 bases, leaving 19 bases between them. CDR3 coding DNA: TGCGCCAGCAGCCAAGCTGTCCACAGGGAGTTGAGCTATGGCTACACCTTC. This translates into CASSQAVHRELSYGYTF.

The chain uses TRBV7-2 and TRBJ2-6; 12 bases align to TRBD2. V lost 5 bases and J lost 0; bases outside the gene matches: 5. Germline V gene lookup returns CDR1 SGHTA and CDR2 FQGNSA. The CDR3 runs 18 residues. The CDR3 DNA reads TGTGCCAGCAGCGTCCGACTAGCGGGAGTCTCTGGGGCCAACGTCCTGACTTTC. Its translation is CASSVRLAGVSGANVLTF.

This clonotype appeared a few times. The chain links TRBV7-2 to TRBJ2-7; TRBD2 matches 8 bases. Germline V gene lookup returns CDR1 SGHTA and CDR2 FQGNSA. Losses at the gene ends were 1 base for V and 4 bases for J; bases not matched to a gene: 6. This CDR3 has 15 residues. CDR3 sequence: CASSLDSSGPYEQYF. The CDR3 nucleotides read TGTGCCAGCAGCTTAGATTCTAGCGGGCCATACGAGCAGTACTTC.

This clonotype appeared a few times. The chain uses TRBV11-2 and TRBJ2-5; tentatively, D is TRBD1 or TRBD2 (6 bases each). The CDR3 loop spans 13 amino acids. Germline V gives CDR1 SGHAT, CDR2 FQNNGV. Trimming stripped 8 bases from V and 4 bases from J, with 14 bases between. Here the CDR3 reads CASGGDSGETQYF. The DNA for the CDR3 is TGTGCCAGCGGGGGCGATAGCGGAGAGACCCAGTACTTC.